The entry below gives a single TCR beta chain sequence along with its context. Sequencing used immunoSEQ multiplex PCR; TCRdb keeps in-frame clones, though not all of them. The sample shows a few million clones, approximately 92% of them seen only once. Investigators divided CD4+ cells into CD45RA+ naive and CD45RA-negative memory subsets. These data belong to a study of shared clonotypes between healthy human individuals. The wider study: The study drew on a couple of women and a few men aged 18 to 49 as donors. A donor's plate count was three for CD4 naive and three for CD4 memory; CD8 naive had two and CD8 memory one.

Trimming cost V 0 bases and J 4 bases; bases outside gene matches: 2. The CDR3 is 16 amino acids. Germline loops: CDR1 MGHRA, CDR2 YSYEKL. The TCR sequence derives from a man aged 18 to 29 in good health. The chain is built from TRBV4-1 and TRBJ2-3, with 12 nucleotides matching TRBD1. Sequences were obtained from naive CD4+ T cells sorted from blood. The subset is: CD45RA+ positively selected. The CDR3 DNA reads TGCGCCAGCAGCCAAGAAGGGACAGGGGGCTCAGATACGCAGTATTTT. Protein sequence: CASSQEGTGGSDTQYF.